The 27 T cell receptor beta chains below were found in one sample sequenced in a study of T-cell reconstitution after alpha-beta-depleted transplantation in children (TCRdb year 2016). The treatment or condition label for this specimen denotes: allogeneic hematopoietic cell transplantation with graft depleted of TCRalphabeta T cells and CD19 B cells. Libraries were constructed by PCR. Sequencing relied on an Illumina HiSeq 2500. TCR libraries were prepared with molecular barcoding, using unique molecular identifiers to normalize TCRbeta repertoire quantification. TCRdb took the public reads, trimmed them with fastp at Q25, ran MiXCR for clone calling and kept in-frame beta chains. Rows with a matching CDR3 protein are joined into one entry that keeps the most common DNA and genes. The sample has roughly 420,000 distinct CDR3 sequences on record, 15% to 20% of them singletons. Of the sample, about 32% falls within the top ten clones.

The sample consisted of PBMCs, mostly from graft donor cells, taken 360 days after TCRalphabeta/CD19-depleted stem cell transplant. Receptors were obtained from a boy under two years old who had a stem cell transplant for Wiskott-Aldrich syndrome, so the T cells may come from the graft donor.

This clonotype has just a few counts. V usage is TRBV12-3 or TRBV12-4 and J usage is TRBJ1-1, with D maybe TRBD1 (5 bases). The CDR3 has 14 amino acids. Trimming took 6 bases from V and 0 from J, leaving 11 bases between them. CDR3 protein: CASRIRVMNTEAFF. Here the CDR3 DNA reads TGTGCCAGCAGGATCAGGGTCATGAACACTGAAGCTTTCTTT.

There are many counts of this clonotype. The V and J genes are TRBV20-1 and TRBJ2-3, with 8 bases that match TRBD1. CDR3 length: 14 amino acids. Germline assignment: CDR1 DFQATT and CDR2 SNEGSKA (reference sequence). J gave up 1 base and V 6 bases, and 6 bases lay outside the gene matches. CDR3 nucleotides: TGCAGTGCCCAGGGGGCTAGCGGCACAGATACGCAGTATTTT. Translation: CSAQGASGTDTQYF.

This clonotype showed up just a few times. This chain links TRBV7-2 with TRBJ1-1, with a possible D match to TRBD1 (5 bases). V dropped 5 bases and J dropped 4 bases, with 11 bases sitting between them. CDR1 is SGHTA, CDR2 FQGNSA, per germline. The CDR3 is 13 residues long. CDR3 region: CASSAMRGTEAFF. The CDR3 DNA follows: TGTGCCAGCAGCGCTATGAGGGGCACTGAAGCTTTCTTT.

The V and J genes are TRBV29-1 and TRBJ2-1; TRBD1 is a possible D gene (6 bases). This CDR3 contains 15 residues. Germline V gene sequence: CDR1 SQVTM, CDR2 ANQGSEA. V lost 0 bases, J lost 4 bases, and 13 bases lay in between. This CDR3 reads CSVEDLGQRYNEQFF. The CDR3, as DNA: TGCAGCGTTGAAGACCTGGGACAACGTTACAATGAGCAGTTCTTC.

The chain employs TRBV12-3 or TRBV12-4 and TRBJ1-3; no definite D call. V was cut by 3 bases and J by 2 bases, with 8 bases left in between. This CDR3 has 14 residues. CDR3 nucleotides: TGTGCCAGCAGTTTTGGTCAAGCTGGAAACACCATATATTTT. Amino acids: CASSFGQAGNTIYF.

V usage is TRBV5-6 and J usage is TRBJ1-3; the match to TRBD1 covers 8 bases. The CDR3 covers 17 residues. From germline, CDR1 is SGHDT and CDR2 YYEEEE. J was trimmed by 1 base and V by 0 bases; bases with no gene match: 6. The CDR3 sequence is CASSLVARGRSGNTIYF. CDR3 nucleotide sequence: TGTGCCAGCAGCTTGGTTGCCAGGGGGCGATCTGGAAACACCATATATTTT.

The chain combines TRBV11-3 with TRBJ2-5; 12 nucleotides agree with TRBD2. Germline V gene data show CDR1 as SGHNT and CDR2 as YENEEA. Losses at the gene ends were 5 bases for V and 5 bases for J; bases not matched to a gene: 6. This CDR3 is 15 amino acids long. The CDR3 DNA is TGTGCCAGCAGCACCCGACTAGCGGGAGTGGAGACCCAGTACTTC. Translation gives CASSTRLAGVETQYF.

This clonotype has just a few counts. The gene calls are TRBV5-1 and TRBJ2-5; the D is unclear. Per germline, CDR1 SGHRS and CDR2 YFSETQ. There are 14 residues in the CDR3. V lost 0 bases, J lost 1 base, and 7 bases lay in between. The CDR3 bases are TGCGCCAGCAGCTTGGTAGGCAGCCAAGAGACCCAGTACTTC. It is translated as CASSLVGSQETQYF.

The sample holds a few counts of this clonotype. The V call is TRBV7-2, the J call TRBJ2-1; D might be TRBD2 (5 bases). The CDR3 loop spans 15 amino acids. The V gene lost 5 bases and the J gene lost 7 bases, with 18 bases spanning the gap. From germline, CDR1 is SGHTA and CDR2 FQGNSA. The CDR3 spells CASSPLGSWWNEQFF. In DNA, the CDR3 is TGTGCCAGCAGCCCACTAGGGAGTTGGTGGAATGAGCAGTTCTTC.

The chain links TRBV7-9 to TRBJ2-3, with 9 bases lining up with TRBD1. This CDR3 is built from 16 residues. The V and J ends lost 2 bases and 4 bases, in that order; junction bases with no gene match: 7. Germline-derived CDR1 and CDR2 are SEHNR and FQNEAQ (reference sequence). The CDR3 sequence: CASSLSDRGSPDTQYF. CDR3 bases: TGTGCCAGCAGCTTATCCGACAGGGGGAGCCCAGATACGCAGTATTTT.

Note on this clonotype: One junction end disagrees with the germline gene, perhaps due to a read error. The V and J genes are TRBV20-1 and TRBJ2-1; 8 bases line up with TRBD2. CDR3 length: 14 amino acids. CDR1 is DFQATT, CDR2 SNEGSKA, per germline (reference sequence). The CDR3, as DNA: TGCAGTGTTAGAGCGGGAGAGGCCTACAATGAGCAGTTCTTC. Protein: CSVRAGEAYNEQFF.

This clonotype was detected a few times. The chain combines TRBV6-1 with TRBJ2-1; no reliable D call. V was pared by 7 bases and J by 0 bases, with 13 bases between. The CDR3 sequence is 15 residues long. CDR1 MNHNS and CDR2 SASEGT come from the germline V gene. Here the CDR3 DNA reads TGTGCCAGCAAAAGGAACGGAGCCTCCTACAATGAGCAGTTCTTC. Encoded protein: CASKRNGASYNEQFF.

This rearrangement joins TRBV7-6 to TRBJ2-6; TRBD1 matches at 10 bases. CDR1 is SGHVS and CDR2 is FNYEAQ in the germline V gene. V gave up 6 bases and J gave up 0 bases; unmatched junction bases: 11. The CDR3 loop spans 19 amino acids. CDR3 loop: CASSSSGTGDPSGANVLTF. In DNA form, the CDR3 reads TGTGCCAGCAGTTCCTCCGGGACAGGGGACCCCTCTGGGGCCAACGTCCTGACTTTC. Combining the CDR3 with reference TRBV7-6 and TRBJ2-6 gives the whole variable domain GAGVSQSPRYKVTKRGQDVALRCDPISGHVSLYWYRQALGQGPEFLTYFNYEAQQDKSGLPNDRFSAERPEGSISTLTIQRTEQRDSAMYRCASSSSGTGDPSGANVLTFGAGSRLTVL.

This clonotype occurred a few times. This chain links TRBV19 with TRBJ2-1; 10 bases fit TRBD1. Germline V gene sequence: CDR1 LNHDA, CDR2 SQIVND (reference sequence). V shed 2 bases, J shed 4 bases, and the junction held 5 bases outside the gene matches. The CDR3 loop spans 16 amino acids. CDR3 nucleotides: TGTGCCAGTAGTATACGGTGGACAGGGGGATACAATGAGCAGTTCTTC. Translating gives CASSIRWTGGYNEQFF.

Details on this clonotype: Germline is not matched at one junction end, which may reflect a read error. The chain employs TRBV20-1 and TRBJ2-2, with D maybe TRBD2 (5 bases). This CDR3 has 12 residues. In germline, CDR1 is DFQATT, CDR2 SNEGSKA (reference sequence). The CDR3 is CSGRTDTGELLF. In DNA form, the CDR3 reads TGCAGTGGACGGACCGACACCGGGGAGCTGTTGTTT.

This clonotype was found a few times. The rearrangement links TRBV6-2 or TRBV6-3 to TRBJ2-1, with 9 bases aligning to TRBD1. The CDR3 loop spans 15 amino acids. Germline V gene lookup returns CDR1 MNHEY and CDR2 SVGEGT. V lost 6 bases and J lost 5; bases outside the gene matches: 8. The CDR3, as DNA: TGTGCCAGCAGAGAGGACAGGGGCCCTAACAATGAGCAGTTCTTC. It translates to CASREDRGPNNEQFF.

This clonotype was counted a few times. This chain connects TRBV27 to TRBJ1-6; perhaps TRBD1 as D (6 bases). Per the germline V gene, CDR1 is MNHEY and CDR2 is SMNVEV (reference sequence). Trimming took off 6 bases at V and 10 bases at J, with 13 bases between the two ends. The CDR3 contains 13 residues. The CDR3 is CASSGGAGSPLHF. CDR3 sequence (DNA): TGTGCCAGCAGCGGGGGGGCGGGCTCACCCCTCCACTTT.

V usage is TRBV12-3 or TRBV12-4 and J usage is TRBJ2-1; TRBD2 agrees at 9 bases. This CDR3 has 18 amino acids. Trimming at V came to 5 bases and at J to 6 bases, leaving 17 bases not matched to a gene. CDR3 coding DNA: TGTGCCAGCAGTCGTGGGCTCCCTCTTGGCGGGAGGGCCAATGAGCAGTTCTTC. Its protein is CASSRGLPLGGRANEQFF.

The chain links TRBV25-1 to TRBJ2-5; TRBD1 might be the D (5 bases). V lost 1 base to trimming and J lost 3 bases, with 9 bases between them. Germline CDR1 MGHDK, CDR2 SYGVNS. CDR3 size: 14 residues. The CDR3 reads CASSEWGTKETQYF. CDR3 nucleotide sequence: TGTGCCAGCAGTGAATGGGGCACGAAAGAGACCCAGTACTTC.

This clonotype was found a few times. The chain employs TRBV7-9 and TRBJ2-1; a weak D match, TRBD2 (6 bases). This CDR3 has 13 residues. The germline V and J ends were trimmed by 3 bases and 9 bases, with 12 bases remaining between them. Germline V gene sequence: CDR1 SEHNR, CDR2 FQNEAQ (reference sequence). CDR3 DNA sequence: TGTGCCAGCAGCTTGGTTCCTAGCGTTGAGCAGTTCTTC. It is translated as CASSLVPSVEQFF.

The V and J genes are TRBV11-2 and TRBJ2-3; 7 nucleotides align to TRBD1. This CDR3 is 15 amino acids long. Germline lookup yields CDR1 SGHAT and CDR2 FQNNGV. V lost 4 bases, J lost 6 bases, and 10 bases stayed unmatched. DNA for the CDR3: TGTGCCAGCAGCTCAGAGGGGACAGCAGGCGATACGCAGTATTTT. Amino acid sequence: CASSSEGTAGDTQYF.

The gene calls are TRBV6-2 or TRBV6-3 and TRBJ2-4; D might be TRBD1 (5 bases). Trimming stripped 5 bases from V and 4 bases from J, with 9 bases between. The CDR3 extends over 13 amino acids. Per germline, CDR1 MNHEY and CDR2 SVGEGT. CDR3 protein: CASSRTRKNIQYF. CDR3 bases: TGTGCCAGCAGTCGGACAAGAAAAAACATTCAGTACTTC.

The CDR3 region is CASSLLGRASSEQYF. DNA for the CDR3: TGTGCCAGCAGCTTACTCGGGAGGGCCTCGTCGGAGCAGTACTTC. This sequence joins TRBV7-9 and TRBJ2-7; TRBD2 matches 8 bases. This CDR3 has 15 amino acids. The germline V gene has CDR1 SEHNR and CDR2 FQNEAQ (reference sequence). V lost 2 bases, J lost 7 bases, and 10 bases stayed unmatched.

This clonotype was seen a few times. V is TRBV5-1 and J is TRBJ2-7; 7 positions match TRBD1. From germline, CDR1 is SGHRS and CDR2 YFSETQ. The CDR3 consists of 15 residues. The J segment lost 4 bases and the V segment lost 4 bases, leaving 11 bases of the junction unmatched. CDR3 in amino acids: CASSHRGQNDYEQYF. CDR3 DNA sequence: TGCGCCAGCAGCCACAGGGGACAGAACGATTACGAGCAGTACTTC.

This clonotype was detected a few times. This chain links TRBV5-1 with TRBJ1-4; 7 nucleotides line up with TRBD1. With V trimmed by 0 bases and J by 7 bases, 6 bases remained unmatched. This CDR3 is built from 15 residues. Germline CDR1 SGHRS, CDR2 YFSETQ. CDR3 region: CASSLAAYRGEKLFF. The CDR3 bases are TGCGCCAGCAGCTTGGCCGCCTACAGGGGTGAAAAACTGTTTTTT.

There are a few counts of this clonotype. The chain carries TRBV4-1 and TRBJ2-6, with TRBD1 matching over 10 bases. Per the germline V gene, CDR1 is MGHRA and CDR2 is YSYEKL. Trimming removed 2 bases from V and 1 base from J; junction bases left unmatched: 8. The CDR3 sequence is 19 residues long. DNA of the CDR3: TGCGCCAGCAGCCAAAGTCCGGGACAGGGGCGATCTGGGGCCAACGTCCTGACTTTC. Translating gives CASSQSPGQGRSGANVLTF.

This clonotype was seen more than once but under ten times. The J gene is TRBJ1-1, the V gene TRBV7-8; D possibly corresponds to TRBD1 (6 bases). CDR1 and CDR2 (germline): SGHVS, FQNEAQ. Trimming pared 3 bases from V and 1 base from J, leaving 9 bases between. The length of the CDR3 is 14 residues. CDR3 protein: CASSFPQGNTEAFF. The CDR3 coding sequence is TGTGCCAGCAGCTTCCCACAGGGGAACACTGAAGCTTTCTTT.